This T cell receptor beta chain was identified during a study of blood T cell repertoires in COVID-19. Only in-frame clones appear in the TCRdb table, and some are missing; sequencing was by immunoSEQ multiplex PCR. The data show fewer than 400,000 clones, 75% to 90% seen once. The CDR3 has 13 residues. V lost 5 bases and J 6 bases, leaving 13 bases between the germline ends. Germline V CDR1 and CDR2: SEHNR, FQNEAQ (reference sequence). Sequencing input: PBMCs or T cells enriched from blood (not recorded which). The chain has TRBV7-9 and TRBJ1-2, with a possible D match to TRBD1 (6 bases). This clonotype was obtained from a man younger than 40 who had recovered from COVID-19. The CDR3 DNA reads as TGTGCCAGCAGCCCAACAGGGACAAATGGCTACACCTTC. This translates into CASSPTGTNGYTF.